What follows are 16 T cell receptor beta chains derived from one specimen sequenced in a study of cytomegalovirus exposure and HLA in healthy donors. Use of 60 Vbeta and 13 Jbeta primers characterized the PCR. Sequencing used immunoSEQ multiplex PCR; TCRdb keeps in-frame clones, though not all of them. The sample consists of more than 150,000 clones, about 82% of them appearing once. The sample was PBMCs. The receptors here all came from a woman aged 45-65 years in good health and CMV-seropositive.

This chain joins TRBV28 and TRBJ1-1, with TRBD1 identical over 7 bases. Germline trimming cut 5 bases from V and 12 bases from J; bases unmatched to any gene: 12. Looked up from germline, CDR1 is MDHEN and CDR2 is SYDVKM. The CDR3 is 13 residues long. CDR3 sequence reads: CASSLRPDREPFF. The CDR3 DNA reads TGTGCCAGCAGTCTACGACCCGACAGGGAACCTTTCTTT.

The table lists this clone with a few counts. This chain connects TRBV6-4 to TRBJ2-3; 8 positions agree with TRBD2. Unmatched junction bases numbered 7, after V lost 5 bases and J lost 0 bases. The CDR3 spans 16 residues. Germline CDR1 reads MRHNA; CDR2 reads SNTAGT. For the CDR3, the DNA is TGTGCCAGCAGTTCCTTAGCGGGGAGCAGCACAGATACGCAGTATTTT. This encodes CASSSLAGSSTDTQYF.

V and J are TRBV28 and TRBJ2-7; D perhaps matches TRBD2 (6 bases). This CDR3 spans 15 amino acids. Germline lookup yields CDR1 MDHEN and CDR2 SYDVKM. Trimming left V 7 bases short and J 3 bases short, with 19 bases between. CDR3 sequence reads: CASNSPLLAFYEQYF. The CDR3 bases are TGTGCCAGCAATTCCCCCTTACTAGCTTTCTACGAGCAGTACTTC. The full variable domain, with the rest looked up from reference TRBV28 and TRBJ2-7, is DVKVTQSSRYLVKRTGEKVFLECVQDMDHENMFWYRQDPGLGLRLIYFSYDVKMKEKGDIPEGYSVSREKKERFSLILESASTNQTSMYLCASNSPLLAFYEQYFGPGTRLTVT.

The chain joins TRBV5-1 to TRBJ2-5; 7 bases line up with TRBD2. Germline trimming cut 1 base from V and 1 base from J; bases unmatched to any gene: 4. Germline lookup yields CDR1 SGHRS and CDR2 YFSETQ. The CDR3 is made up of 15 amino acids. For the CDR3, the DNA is TGCGCCAGCAGCTTGCGGGCGGGAGTCCAAGAGACCCAGTACTTC. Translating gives CASSLRAGVQETQYF.

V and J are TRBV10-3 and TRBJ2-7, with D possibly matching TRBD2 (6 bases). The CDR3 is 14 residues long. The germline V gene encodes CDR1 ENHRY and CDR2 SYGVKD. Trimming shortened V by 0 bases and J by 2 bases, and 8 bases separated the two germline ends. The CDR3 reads CAISESRGTYEQYF. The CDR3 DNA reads TGTGCCATCAGTGAGTCGCGGGGAACCTACGAGCAGTACTTC.

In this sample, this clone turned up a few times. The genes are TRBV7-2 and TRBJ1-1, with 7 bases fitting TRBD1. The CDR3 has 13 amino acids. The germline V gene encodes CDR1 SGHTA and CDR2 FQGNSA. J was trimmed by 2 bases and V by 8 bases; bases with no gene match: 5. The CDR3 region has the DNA TGTGCCAGCTCAGGACAGGCAAACACTGAAGCTTTCTTT. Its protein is CASSGQANTEAFF.

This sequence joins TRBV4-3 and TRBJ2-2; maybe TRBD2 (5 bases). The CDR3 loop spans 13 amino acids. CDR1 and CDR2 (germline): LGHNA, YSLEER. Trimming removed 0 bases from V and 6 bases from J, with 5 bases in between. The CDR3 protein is CASSQDGAGELFF. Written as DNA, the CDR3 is TGCGCCAGCAGCCAAGACGGGGCCGGGGAGCTGTTTTTT.

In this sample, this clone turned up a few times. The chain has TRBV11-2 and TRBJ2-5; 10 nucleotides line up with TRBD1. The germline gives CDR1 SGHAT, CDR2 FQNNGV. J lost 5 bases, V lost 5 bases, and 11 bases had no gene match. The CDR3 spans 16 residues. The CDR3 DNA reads TGTGCCAGCAGCCTCCGGGACAGGGGTCATGGGGAGACCCAGTACTTC. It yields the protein CASSLRDRGHGETQYF.

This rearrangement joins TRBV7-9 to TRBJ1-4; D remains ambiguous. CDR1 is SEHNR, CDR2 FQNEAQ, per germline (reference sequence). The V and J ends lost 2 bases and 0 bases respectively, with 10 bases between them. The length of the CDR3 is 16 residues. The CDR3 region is CASSLPEKTTNEKLFF. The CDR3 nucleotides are TGTGCCAGCAGCTTACCAGAAAAGACAACTAATGAAAAACTGTTTTTT.

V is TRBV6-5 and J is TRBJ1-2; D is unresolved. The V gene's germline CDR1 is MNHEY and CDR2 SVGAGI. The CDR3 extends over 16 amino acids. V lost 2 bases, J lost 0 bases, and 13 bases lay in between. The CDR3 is CASSYQPGSTNYGYTF. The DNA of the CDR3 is TGTGCCAGCAGTTACCAGCCAGGATCTACTAACTATGGCTACACCTTC.

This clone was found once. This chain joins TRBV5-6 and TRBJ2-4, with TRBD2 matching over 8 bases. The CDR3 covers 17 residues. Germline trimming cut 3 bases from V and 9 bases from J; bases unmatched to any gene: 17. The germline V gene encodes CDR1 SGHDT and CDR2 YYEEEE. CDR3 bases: TGTGCCAGCAGCTCGAGACTAGCGATCAGCTTGGTAGGCATTCAGTACTTC. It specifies CASSSRLAISLVGIQYF.

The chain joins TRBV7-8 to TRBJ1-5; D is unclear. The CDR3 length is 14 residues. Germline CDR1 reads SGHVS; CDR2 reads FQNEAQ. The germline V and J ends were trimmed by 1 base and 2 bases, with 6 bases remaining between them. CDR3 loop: CASSLDLGNQPQHF. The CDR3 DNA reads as TGTGCCAGCAGCTTAGATCTAGGCAATCAGCCCCAGCATTTT. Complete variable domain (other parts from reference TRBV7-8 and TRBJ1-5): GAGVSQSPRYKVAKRGQDVALRCDPISGHVSLFWYQQALGQGPEFLTYFQNEAQLDKSGLPSDRFFAERPEGSVSTLKIQRTQQEDSAVYLCASSLDLGNQPQHFGDGTRLSIL.

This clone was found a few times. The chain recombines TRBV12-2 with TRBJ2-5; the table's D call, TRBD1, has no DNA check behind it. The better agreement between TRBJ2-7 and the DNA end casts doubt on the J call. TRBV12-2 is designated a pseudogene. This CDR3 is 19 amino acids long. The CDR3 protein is CASRNLKHTYRDRGYEQYF. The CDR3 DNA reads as TGTGCAAGTCGCAATTTAAAGCATACTTACCGGGACAGGGGATACGAGCAGTACTTC.

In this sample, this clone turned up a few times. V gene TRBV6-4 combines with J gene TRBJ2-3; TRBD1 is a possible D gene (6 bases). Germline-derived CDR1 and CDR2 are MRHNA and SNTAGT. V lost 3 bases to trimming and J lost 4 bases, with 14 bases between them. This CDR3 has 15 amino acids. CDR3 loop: CASSDEGNRADTQYF. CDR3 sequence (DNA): TGTGCCAGCAGTGATGAAGGCAACAGGGCAGATACGCAGTATTTT.

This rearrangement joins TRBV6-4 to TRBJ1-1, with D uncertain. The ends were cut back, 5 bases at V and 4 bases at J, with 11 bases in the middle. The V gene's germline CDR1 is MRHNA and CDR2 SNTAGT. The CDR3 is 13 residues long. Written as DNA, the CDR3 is TGTGCCAGCAGTCTGGACTTGGGCACTGAAGCTTTCTTT. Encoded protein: CASSLDLGTEAFF.

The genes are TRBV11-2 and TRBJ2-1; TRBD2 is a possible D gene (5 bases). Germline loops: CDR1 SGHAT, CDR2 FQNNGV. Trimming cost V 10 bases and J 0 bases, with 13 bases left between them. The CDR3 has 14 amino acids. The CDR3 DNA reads TGTGCCACTAGGAGGTGGAACTCCTACAATGAGCAGTTCTTC. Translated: CATRRWNSYNEQFF.